Presented here are 10 T cell receptor beta chains from one specimen sequenced in a study of spatial heterogeneity in lung cancer (dated by TCRdb to the late 2010s). The time point label, read with the paper, signifies: blood at routine non-recurrence follow-up after resection. Receptor amplification or capture employed 5' RACE. TCRdb shows the sequencer as NextSeq 500. TCRdb applied fastp at Q25 and MiXCR to the public reads, then kept only in-frame beta chains. Entries are consolidated by CDR3 protein sequence, retaining the most common genes and DNA. This sample is represented by tens of thousands of distinct CDR3 sequences; about 9.5% of them were singletons. Clones ranked in the top ten supply approximately 2% of the sample. This sample comprised PBMCs, obtained at follow-up. All receptors come from a female donor with early-stage non-small cell lung cancer.

This clonotype came up many times. This chain links TRBV27 with TRBJ2-1; D is ambiguous. CDR1 is MNHEY and CDR2 is SMNVEV in the germline V gene (reference sequence). The CDR3 has 14 amino acids. Trimming cost V 2 bases and J 7 bases, with 12 bases left between them. As DNA, the CDR3 is TGTGCCAGCAGTTTAAAGGCGTCACCTAATGAGCAGTTCTTC. Translating it yields CASSLKASPNEQFF.

This clonotype occurred many times. This sequence joins TRBV10-2 and TRBJ2-5; tentatively, D is TRBD1 or TRBD2 (5 bases each). V was clipped by 8 bases and J by 1 base, with 8 bases between them. The CDR3 has 12 residues. Germline assignment: CDR1 WSHSY and CDR2 SAAADI. The CDR3 bases are TGCGCCAGCCGGGACCCCCAAGAGACCCAGTACTTC. Amino acid sequence: CASRDPQETQYF.

Many counts were recorded for this clonotype. The chain recombines TRBV19 with TRBJ2-5, with D unresolved. CDR1 LNHDA and CDR2 SQIVND come from the germline V gene (reference sequence). Trimming took 5 bases from V and 0 from J, leaving 7 bases between them. The CDR3 contains 13 residues. CDR3 in amino acids: CASSGLDQETQYF. Here the CDR3 DNA reads TGTGCCAGTAGTGGGCTGGACCAAGAGACCCAGTACTTC.

This clonotype was counted ten times or more. The gene calls are TRBV3-1 and TRBJ2-2, with D unresolved. Germline CDR1 LGHDT, CDR2 YNNKEL (reference sequence). The CDR3 loop spans 15 amino acids. Deletions cut 4 bases from V and 4 bases from J, with 13 bases between. The CDR3 sequence: CASSRPRPPTGELFF. The CDR3 nucleotides are TGTGCCAGCAGCCGCCCTCGCCCCCCCACCGGGGAGCTGTTTTTT.

The table lists this clonotype with many counts. This chain joins TRBV5-1 and TRBJ2-3, with no clear D. Trimming shortened V by 1 base and J by 1 base, and 13 bases separated the two germline ends. This CDR3 is 16 amino acids long. The germline V gene encodes CDR1 SGHRS and CDR2 YFSETQ. The CDR3 spells CASSLNAPPGTDTQYF. CDR3 nucleotide sequence: TGCGCCAGCAGCTTGAACGCACCCCCTGGCACAGATACGCAGTATTTT.

This clonotype appeared many times. This rearrangement joins TRBV18 to TRBJ2-7, with D possibly matching TRBD1 (6 bases). The V gene lost 3 bases and the J gene lost 4 bases, with 13 bases spanning the gap. The CDR3 is made up of 14 amino acids. The V gene's germline CDR1 is KGHSH and CDR2 LQKENI. In DNA form, the CDR3 reads TGTGCCAGCTCACCTGGACAGACCTCTTACGAGCAGTACTTC. Protein sequence: CASSPGQTSYEQYF.

This clonotype was picked up many times. This chain connects TRBV28 to TRBJ1-5; D is unclear. Between the trimmed V and J ends, which lost 6 bases and 0 bases, there was a span of 12 bases. The germline V gene has CDR1 MDHEN and CDR2 SYDVKM. The length of the CDR3 is 15 residues. The CDR3 nucleotides read TGTGCCAGCAGGGGGTCTCTCGGTAGCAATCAGCCCCAGCATTTT. It encodes CASRGSLGSNQPQHF.

In its sample, this clonotype was seen many times. The J gene is TRBJ1-5, the V gene TRBV2; no reliable D call. The germline V and J ends were trimmed by 2 bases and 4 bases, with 9 bases remaining between them. CDR3 length equals 14 residues. Germline V gives CDR1 SNHLY, CDR2 FYNNEI. CDR3 sequence reads: CASSEMFWNQPQHF. The CDR3 DNA reads as TGTGCCAGCAGTGAAATGTTCTGGAATCAGCCCCAGCATTTT.

This clonotype was counted ten times or more. This chain joins TRBV7-9 and TRBJ2-1; 8 bases map to TRBD2. The germline CDR1 and CDR2 sequences are SEHNR and FQNEAQ (reference sequence). The CDR3 spans 14 residues. V gave up 5 bases and J gave up 8 bases; unmatched junction bases: 8. CDR3 nucleotides: TGTGCCAGCAGCCTCCGGACTAGCATATATGAGCAGTTCTTC. As protein: CASSLRTSIYEQFF. Using reference TRBV7-9 and TRBJ2-1 for the parts outside the CDR3, the full variable domain is DTGVSQNPRHKITKRGQNVTFRCDPISEHNRLYWYRQTLGQGPEFLTYFQNEAQLEKSRLLSDRFSAERPKGSFSTLEIQRTEQGDSAMYLCASSLRTSIYEQFFGPGTRLTVL.

The chain recombines TRBV7-6 with TRBJ2-7; 9 bases agree with TRBD1. The CDR3 covers 13 residues. CDR1 is SGHVS, CDR2 FNYEAQ, per germline. V shed 3 bases and J 4 bases; nucleotides not matched to a gene: 1. CDR3 region: CASSFGTGYEQYF. The CDR3 DNA follows: TGTGCCAGCAGCTTTGGGACAGGGTACGAGCAGTACTTC.